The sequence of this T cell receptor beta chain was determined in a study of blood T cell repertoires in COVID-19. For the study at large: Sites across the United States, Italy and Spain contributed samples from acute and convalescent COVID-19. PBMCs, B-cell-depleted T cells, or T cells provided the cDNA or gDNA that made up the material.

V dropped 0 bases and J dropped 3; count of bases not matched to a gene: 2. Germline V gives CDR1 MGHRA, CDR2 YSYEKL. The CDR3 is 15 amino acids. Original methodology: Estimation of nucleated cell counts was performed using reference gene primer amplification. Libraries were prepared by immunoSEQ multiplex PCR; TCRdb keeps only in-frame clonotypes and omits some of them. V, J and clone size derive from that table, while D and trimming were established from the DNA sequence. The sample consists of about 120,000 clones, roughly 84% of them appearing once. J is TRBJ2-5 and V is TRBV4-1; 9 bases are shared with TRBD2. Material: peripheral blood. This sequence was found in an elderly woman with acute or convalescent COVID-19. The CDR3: CASSQDLAGKETQYF. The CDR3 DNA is TGCGCCAGCAGCCAAGACCTAGCGGGGAAAGAGACCCAGTACTTC.